Many counts were recorded for the clone carrying this T cell receptor beta chain. Its antigen is as yet unknown. Germline lookup yields CDR1 SEHNR and CDR2 FQNEAQ (reference sequence). This CDR3 region has 14 residues. Trimming removed 5 bases from V and 2 bases from J, with 13 bases in between. This record belongs to a study of blood T cells in healthy people across ages. Then a second PCR, running about 6 to 11 cycles, was carried out with a sample-barcoded 5' primer and a J-beta primer mix. The template-switch adaptor, which had 12 random nucleotides, put a tag on each cDNA molecule. One entry per CDR3 protein, called by TCRdb with MiXCR from the 5' RACE reads. Of about 640,000 distinct CDR3 sequences listed, 25% to 35% are singletons. General study results and limits: Aged donors had fewer naive CD4+ cells and lower diversity than long-lived donors.

The clonotype was recovered from a woman older than 75 in good health. The rearrangement links TRBV7-9 to TRBJ2-7; D is tentatively TRBD1 or TRBD2 (5 bases each). Sequencing used blood. DNA of the CDR3: TGTGCCAGCAGCACCGGGACCGGTCCCTACGAGCAGTACTTC. It codes for CASSTGTGPYEQYF.